This T cell receptor (beta chain) was identified during a study of regulatory T cells in long-lasting Graves disease. CDR1 and CDR2 from the germline V gene are SGHRS and YFSETQ. V was trimmed by 0 bases and J by 6 bases, leaving 12 bases between them. This CDR3 spans 14 amino acids. Time point defined: persistent/refractory GD, antithyroid drugs over 5 years with positive TRAb. Construction of the TCR library relied on RNA isolated from PBMCs. Assembly of TCR beta libraries relied on iRepertoire HTBI primers together with Arm-PCR of CDR3 regions. TCRdb called the multiplex PCR reads again in MiXCR, with one record for every CDR3 protein. The table records 400,000 to 600,000 distinct CDR3 sequences, 20% to 25% of them present only once.

Sequencing was performed on peripheral blood mononuclear cells (PBMCs), taken when the disease was refractory, from a patient treated with antithyroid drugs. The receptor comes from a female donor with Graves disease. This rearrangement joins TRBV5-1 to TRBJ1-2, with D unresolved. Written as DNA, the CDR3 is TGCGCCAGCAGCTTGGTTTGGGAAGGCGATGGCTACACCTTC. It encodes CASSLVWEGDGYTF. Supplemented by reference TRBV5-1 and TRBJ1-2, the full variable domain reads KAGVTQTPRYLIKTRGQQVTLSCSPISGHRSVSWYQQTPGQGLQFLFEYFSETQRNKGNFPGRFSGRQFSNSRSEMNVSTLELGDSALYLCASSLVWEGDGYTFGSGTRLTVV.